The next 22 T cell receptor gamma chains were all read from a single sample in a study of human gamma delta and Vdelta1 T cells (dated by TCRdb to the late 2010s). Library method: PCR. Sequenced on an Illumina MiSeq. In TCRdb, clones were called once more from the public reads by CATT, and rows of identical DNA were later combined. The sample table records almost 3,000 gamma-chain clones; 4% to 6.5% of these occur just once. The leading ten clones occupy about 13% of the sample. Sequenced sample: naive CD27+ Vdelta1 gamma-delta T cells from blood. The receptors originated from a human donor in good health.

This clone qualifies as large. The sample holds other DNA sequences that translate to the same CDR3. The chain carries TRGV9 and TRGJP. CDR3 size: 13 residues. V lost 10 bases, J lost 4 bases, and 1 base stayed unmatched. Germline-derived CDR1 and CDR2 are GITISATS and ISYDGTV (reference sequence). CDR3 sequence: CALQELGKKIKVF. CDR3 bases: TGTGCCTTACAAGAGTTGGGCAAAAAAATCAAGGTATTT.

By share, this clone ranks as medium-sized. This chain uses TRGV3 with TRGJ1 or TRGJ2. J was trimmed by 7 bases and V by 0 bases; bases with no gene match: 6. Germline values: CDR1 VTNTFY, CDR2 YDVSTARD (reference sequence). This CDR3 spans 13 amino acids. The CDR3 loop reads CATWDRQKYKKLF. The CDR3 DNA reads as TGTGCCACCTGGGACAGGCAGAAATATAAGAAACTCTTT.

This clone was observed a handful of times. The chain uses TRGV3 and TRGJ1 or TRGJ2. CDR1 is VTNTFY and CDR2 is YDVSTARD in the germline V gene (reference sequence). The V and J ends lost 0 bases and 9 bases, in that order; junction bases with no gene match: 11. The CDR3 has 14 residues. CDR3 sequence: CATWDRRFYLKKLF. The CDR3 DNA follows: TGTGCCACCTGGGACAGGCGGTTTTATCTTAAGAAACTCTTT.

This clone occurred a few times. A far larger clone differs by one base, so this is likely a read error. V usage is TRGV9 and J usage is TRGJ1 or TRGJ2. CDR1 and CDR2 from the germline V gene are GITISATS and ISYDGTV (reference sequence). The CDR3 contains 14 residues. The CDR3 DNA is TGTGCCTTGTGGGAGACAACGGGTTATTATAAGAAGCTCTTT. Translating gives CALWETTGYYKKLF.

The chain links TRGV3 to TRGJP2. Assignment of the J gene here rests on matching the DNA to germline, because TCRdb gives none. V trimming: 0 bases; J trimming: 0 bases; junction bases outside the gene matches: 37. The CDR3 totals 27 residues. CDR1 is VTNTFY, CDR2 YDVSTARD, per germline (reference sequence). DNA of the CDR3: TGTGCCACCTGGGACAGGCTCAGTACGGGCATTTCTCGTGGGGGGGTATCCAGTTATAGTAGTGATTGGATCAAGACGTTT. Its translation: CATWDRLSTGISRGGVSSYSSDWIKTF.

This clone has just a few counts. A far larger clone differs by one base, so this is likely a read error. In the same sample, other DNA sequences code for this CDR3. The genes are TRGV3 and TRGJ1 or TRGJ2. V lost 0 bases, J lost 16 bases, and 9 bases stayed unmatched. CDR3 length: 11 amino acids. Germline lookup yields CDR1 VTNTFY and CDR2 YDVSTARD (reference sequence). CDR3 nucleotides: TGTGCCACCTGGGACAGGCGGGGGAAGCTCTTT. It is translated as CATWDRRGKLF.

This clone is judged large (0.1 to 1%). V usage is TRGV5 and J usage is TRGJ1 or TRGJ2. The CDR3 is 11 residues long. The germline V gene encodes CDR1 VINAFY and CDR2 YDVSNSKD. The V and J ends lost 6 bases and 5 bases, in that order; junction bases with no gene match: 4. CDR3 loop: CATWKHYKKLF. The CDR3 bases are TGTGCCACCTGGAAACATTATAAGAAACTCTTT.

This chain uses TRGV8 with TRGJ1 or TRGJ2. CDR1 is VENAVY and CDR2 is YDSYNSRV in the germline V gene. V lost 0 bases and J lost 12; bases outside the gene matches: 5. CDR3 length: 11 residues. This CDR3 is CATWDRQGKLF. CDR3 DNA: TGTGCCACCTGGGATAGGCAAGGGAAACTCTTT.

The chain joins TRGV3 to TRGJ1 or TRGJ2. The CDR3 consists of 16 residues. The germline V gene has CDR1 VTNTFY and CDR2 YDVSTARD (reference sequence). V lost 0 bases, J lost 4 bases, and 12 bases stayed unmatched. CDR3 nucleotides: TGTGCCACCTGGGACAGGCCAGGTGTATCGTATTATAAGAAACTCTTT. It is translated as CATWDRPGVSYYKKLF.

This clone qualifies as medium-sized. The chain uses TRGV9 and TRGJ1 or TRGJ2. The germline V gene has CDR1 GITISATS and CDR2 ISYDGTV (reference sequence). J was trimmed by 3 bases and V by 2 bases; bases with no gene match: 7. CDR3 length equals 14 residues. The CDR3 reads CALWEAPRYYKKLF. As DNA, the CDR3 is TGTGCCTTGTGGGAGGCCCCACGTTATTATAAGAAACTCTTT.

In its sample, this clone was seen a few times. This chain connects TRGV2 to TRGJP2. The J gene, left out of TCRdb, was set here by checking the DNA against germline. This CDR3 region has 16 residues. Germline V gene lookup returns CDR1 EGSNGY and CDR2 YDSYNSKV. V gave up 1 base and J gave up 3 bases; unmatched junction bases: 8. The CDR3 DNA reads as TGTGCCACCTGGGACGGCCGTCTCGGTAGTGATTGGATCAAGACGTTT. This sequence encodes CATWDGRLGSDWIKTF.

No V segment was called; the J segment is TRGJ1 or TRGJ2. This CDR3 comprises 16 residues. CDR3 residues: CATFDRHPPYYYKKLF. The CDR3 DNA follows: TGTGCCACCTTTGACAGGCACCCACCTTATTATTATAAGAAACTCTTT.

This clone was counted a few times. A read error likely explains why the TCRdb protein, taken from a much larger clone, differs from this DNA's translation at residue 6; the protein shown is translated from the DNA. This rearrangement joins TRGV9 to TRGJ1 or TRGJ2. Germline values: CDR1 GITISATS, CDR2 ISYDGTV (reference sequence). The CDR3 spans 14 residues. The J segment lost 3 bases and the V segment lost 3 bases, leaving 8 bases of the junction unmatched. For the CDR3, the DNA is TGTGCCTTGTGGGAGACAGCCCTTTATTATAAGAAACTCTTT. Translating gives CALWETALYYKKLF.

This clone was seen more than once but under ten times. TCRdb shows a much larger clone's protein in place of this DNA's translation, and the two differ at residue 10, likely through a read error; the protein shown is translated from the DNA. V and J are TRGV9 and TRGJ1 or TRGJ2. The CDR3 totals 13 residues. Germline assignment: CDR1 GITISATS and CDR2 ISYDGTV (reference sequence). DNA of the CDR3: TGTGCCTTGTGGGAGATACATTATTATACGAAACTCTTT. Translating gives CALWEIHYYTKLF.

By proportion, this clone is medium-sized. The chain is built from TRGV3 and TRGJ1 or TRGJ2. The V segment lost 0 bases and the J segment 5 bases; nucleotides outside the gene matches: 13. CDR1 is VTNTFY and CDR2 is YDVSTARD in the germline V gene (reference sequence). The CDR3 contains 16 residues. CDR3 in amino acids: CATWDRRIAENYKKLF. The CDR3 region has the DNA TGTGCCACCTGGGACAGGCGGATCGCTGAGAATTATAAGAAACTCTTT.

As concerns this clone: One end of the junction varies from germline; a read error may be responsible. This rearrangement joins TRGV9 to TRGJ1 or TRGJ2. The germline gives CDR1 GITISATS, CDR2 ISYDGTV (reference sequence). This CDR3 contains 12 residues. CDR3 nucleotides: TGTGCCTGGTGGGAGTCGTATGATAAGAAACTCTTT. Protein sequence: CAWWESYDKKLF.

This clone is categorized as medium-sized. The chain combines TRGV5 with TRGJ1 or TRGJ2. V shed 0 bases and J 11 bases; nucleotides not matched to a gene: 4. CDR1 and CDR2 from the germline V gene are VINAFY and YDVSNSKD. The CDR3 has 11 residues. The CDR3 DNA is TGTGCCACCTGGGACAGGCTGCAGAAACTCTTT. Encoded protein: CATWDRLQKLF.

A note on this clone: A junction end diverges from the germline sequence, so it may reflect a read error. V usage is TRGV3 and J usage is TRGJ1 or TRGJ2. Germline V gene lookup returns CDR1 VTNTFY and CDR2 YDVSTARD (reference sequence). The CDR3 is 13 residues long. The CDR3, as DNA: TGTGCCACCTGGTACAGGGCGAGGTATAAGAAACTCTTT. This gives the protein CATWYRARYKKLF.

The genes are TRGV5 and TRGJ1 or TRGJ2. TCRdb is silent on the J gene; assignment here came from matching the DNA to germline. The CDR3 covers 13 residues. The junction had 8 bases not matched to a gene; V was cut back by 4 bases and J by 5 bases. Per germline, CDR1 VINAFY and CDR2 YDVSNSKD. The CDR3 DNA follows: TGTGCCACCTGGGAAACCTTACATTATAAGAAACTCTTT. This codes for CATWETLHYKKLF.

This clone qualifies as medium-sized. This chain links TRGV5 with TRGJP2. V was clipped by 1 base and J by 3 bases; unmatched bases: 2. The CDR3 covers 14 residues. Germline-derived CDR1 and CDR2 are VINAFY and YDVSNSKD. This CDR3 reads CATWDSGSDWIKTF. In DNA form, the CDR3 reads TGTGCCACCTGGGACAGTGGTAGTGATTGGATCAAGACGTTT.

This clone has only a few counts. This DNA's translation and the protein TCRdb lists, from a much larger clone, do not match at residue 3, likely due to a read error; the protein shown is translated from the DNA. The chain employs TRGV3 and TRGJ1 or TRGJ2. CDR1 VTNTFY and CDR2 YDVSTARD come from the germline V gene (reference sequence). This CDR3 is 11 amino acids long. The CDR3 bases are TGTGCCGCCTGGGACGGTCTGAGGAAACTCTTT. Its protein is CAAWDGLRKLF.

This clone was counted between two and nine times. This may be a read error: a much more frequent sequence differs by one nucleotide. This specimen includes other DNA sequences encoding the same CDR3. The rearrangement joins TRGV5 to TRGJ1 or TRGJ2. Germline V gene sequence: CDR1 VINAFY, CDR2 YDVSNSKD. The ends lost 1 base at V and 3 bases at J; junction bases unmatched: 3. The CDR3 spans 13 residues. CDR3 bases: TGTGCCACCTGGGACAGAGGTTATTATAAGAAACTCTTT. This sequence encodes CATWDRGYYKKLF.